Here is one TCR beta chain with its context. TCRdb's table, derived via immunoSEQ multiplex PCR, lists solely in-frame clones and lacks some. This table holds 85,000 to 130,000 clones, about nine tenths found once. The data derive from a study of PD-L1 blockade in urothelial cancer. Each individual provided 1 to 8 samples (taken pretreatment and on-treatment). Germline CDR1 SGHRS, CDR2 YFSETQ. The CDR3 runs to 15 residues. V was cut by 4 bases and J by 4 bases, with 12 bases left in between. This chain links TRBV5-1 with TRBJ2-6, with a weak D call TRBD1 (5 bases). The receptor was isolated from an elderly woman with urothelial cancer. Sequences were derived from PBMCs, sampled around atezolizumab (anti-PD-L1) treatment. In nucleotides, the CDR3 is TGCGCCAGCAGCACGACAGAGGTCGGGGCCAACGTCCTGACTTTC. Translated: CASSTTEVGANVLTF.